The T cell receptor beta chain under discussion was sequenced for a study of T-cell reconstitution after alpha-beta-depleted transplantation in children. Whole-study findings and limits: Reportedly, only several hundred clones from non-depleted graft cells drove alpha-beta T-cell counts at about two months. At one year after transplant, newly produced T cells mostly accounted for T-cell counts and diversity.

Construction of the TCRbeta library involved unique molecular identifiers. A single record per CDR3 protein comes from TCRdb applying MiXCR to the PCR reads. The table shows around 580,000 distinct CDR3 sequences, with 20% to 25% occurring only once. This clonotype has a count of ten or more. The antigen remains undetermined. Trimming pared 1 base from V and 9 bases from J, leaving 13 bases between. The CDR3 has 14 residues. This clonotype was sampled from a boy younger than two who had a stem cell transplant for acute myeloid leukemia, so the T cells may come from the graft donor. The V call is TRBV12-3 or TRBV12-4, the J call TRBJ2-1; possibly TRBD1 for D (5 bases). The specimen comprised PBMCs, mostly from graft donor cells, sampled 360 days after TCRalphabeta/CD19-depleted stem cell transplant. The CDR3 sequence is CASSLGTFFGEQFF. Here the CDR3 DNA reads TGTGCCAGCAGTTTAGGGACATTTTTTGGTGAGCAGTTCTTC.